This TCR beta chain is drawn from a study of blood T cells in healthy people across ages. Germline V gene sequence: CDR1 ENHRY, CDR2 SYGVKD. This CDR3 has 17 amino acids. For the second PCR, which ran for about 6 to 11 cycles, a sample-barcoded 5' primer and a J-beta primer mix were used. Tags on each cDNA molecule came from a template-switch adaptor with 12 random nucleotides. In TCRdb, the 5' RACE reads were re-called with MiXCR into one record per CDR3 protein. The sample has around 800,000 distinct CDR3 sequences, under 55% seen once. Comment on this clonotype: Mismatch with germline at one junction end may stem from a read error.

The sequence came from a man between 60 and 75 years old in good health. The V call is TRBV10-3, the J call TRBJ2-6; D is possibly TRBD2 (6 bases). Sequencing was carried out using blood. CDR3 in DNA: TGTGCCGTCAGTGAGACACGAGGGAGGACTGGGGCCAACGTCCTGACTTTC. Protein: CAVSETRGRTGANVLTF.